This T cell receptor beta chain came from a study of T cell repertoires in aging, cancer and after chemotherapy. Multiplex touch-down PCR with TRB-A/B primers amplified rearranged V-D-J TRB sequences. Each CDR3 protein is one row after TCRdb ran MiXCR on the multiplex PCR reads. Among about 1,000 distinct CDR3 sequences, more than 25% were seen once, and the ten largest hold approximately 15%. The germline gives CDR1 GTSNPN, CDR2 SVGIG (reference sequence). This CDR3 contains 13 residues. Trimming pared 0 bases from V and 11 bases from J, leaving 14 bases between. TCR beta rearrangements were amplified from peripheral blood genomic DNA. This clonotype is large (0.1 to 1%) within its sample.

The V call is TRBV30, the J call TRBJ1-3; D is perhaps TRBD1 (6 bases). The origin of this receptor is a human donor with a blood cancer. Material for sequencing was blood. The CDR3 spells CAWSVTRDTAIYF. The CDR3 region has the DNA TGTGCCTGGAGTGTAACAAGGGACACCGCCATATATTTT. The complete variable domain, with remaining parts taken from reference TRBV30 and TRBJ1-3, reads SQTIHQWPATLVQPVGSPLSLECTVEGTSNPNLYWYRQAAGRGLQLLFYSVGIGQISSEVPQNLSASRPQDRQFILSSKKLLLSDSGFYLCAWSVTRDTAIYFGEGSWLTVV.